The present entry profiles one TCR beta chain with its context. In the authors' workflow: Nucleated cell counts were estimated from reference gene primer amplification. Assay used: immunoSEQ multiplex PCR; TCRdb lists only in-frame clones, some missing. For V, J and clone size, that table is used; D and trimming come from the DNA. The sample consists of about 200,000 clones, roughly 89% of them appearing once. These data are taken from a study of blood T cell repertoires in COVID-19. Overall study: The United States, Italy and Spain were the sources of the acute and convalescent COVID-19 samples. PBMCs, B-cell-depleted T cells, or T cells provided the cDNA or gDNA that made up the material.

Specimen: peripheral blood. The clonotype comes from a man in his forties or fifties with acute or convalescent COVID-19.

CDR3 DNA sequence: TGCGCCAGCAGCTTGGACCAGACTGGGTTTTCACCCCTCCACTTT. Translated, it gives CASSLDQTGFSPLHF. The genes are TRBV5-1 and TRBJ1-6; D gene uncertain. Trimming removed 0 bases at V and 9 bases at J, with 13 bases between. Germline CDR1 and CDR2: SGHRS and YFSETQ. CDR3 length equals 15 residues. Full variable domain (remainder filled in from reference TRBV5-1 and TRBJ1-6): KAGVTQTPRYLIKTRGQQVTLSCSPISGHRSVSWYQQTPGQGLQFLFEYFSETQRNKGNFPGRFSGRQFSNSRSEMNVSTLELGDSALYLCASSLDQTGFSPLHFGNGTRLTVT.